The source of this TCR beta chain is a study of blood T cell repertoires in COVID-19. Profiling relied on immunoSEQ multiplex PCR, and the TCRdb table lists in-frame clones only, not all of them. The sample shows 250,000 to 300,000 clones, nearly 90% of them seen only once. The sequence was collected from a woman between 25 and 40 years old who had recovered from COVID-19. Sequenced material: PBMCs or T cells enriched from blood (not recorded which).

CDR3 region: CASSIGVRVSYNEQFF. DNA of the CDR3: TGTGCCAGTAGTATAGGTGTGCGTGTTTCCTACAATGAGCAGTTCTTC. This rearrangement joins TRBV19 to TRBJ2-1; D not certain. The CDR3 extends over 16 amino acids. Trimming left V 1 base short and J 1 base short, with 11 bases between. The germline CDR1 and CDR2 sequences are LNHDA and SQIVND (reference sequence). The entire variable domain, with the rest obtained from reference TRBV19 and TRBJ2-1, is as follows: DGGITQSPKYLFRKEGQNVTLSCEQNLNHDAMYWYRQDPGQGLRLIYYSQIVNDFQKGDIAEGYSVSREKKESFPLTVTSAQKNPTAFYLCASSIGVRVSYNEQFFGPGTRLTVL.